What follows is one TCR beta chain and its context. The junction had 6 bases not matched to a gene; V was cut back by 5 bases and J by 4 bases. The CDR3 sequence is 14 residues long. CDR1 is SNHLY and CDR2 is FYNNEI in the germline V gene. Primers included in the PCR were 60 Vbeta and 13 Jbeta primers. Assay: immunoSEQ multiplex PCR; the TCRdb copy retains only in-frame clones and omits some. The sample has around 60,000 clones; 80% are singletons. This sample was included in a study of cytomegalovirus exposure and HLA in healthy donors. The specimen sequenced was PBMCs. This TCR derives from a male donor in good health and CMV-seronegative. This chain links TRBV2 with TRBJ1-1, with 8 nucleotides matching TRBD1. The CDR3 region is CASSFQGASTEAFF. The CDR3 nucleotides read TGTGCCAGCAGTTTTCAGGGGGCGTCCACTGAAGCTTTCTTT.